This T cell receptor (beta chain) was captured in a study of circulating CD8 cells and anti-PD-1 response in melanoma. By its share, this clonotype is medium-sized. V lost 5 bases, J lost 3 bases, and 8 bases stayed unmatched. This CDR3 has 16 residues. Germline values: CDR1 MDHEN, CDR2 SYDVKM. Live CD3+CD8+TCRalphabeta+ cells were sorted into four subsets by PD-1 and/or TIGIT. TCR libraries were prepared from roughly 15 ng of total RNA with the QIAseq Immune Repertoire TCR panel. Using its own MiXCR run on the reads, TCRdb lists one record per CDR3 protein. The sample contains approximately 1,800 distinct CDR3 sequences, roughly 7.5% of which appear only once.

The sequencing here drew on CD8+ T cells from PBMCs, taken at baseline or after one month of anti-PD-1 therapy (not recorded which). This TCR came from a human donor with melanoma. This rearrangement joins TRBV28 to TRBJ2-7; 12 nucleotides agree with TRBD2. The CDR3 nucleotides are TGTGCCAGCAGTGGGGGGACTAGCGGGCGCTACTACGAGCAGTACTTC. It codes for CASSGGTSGRYYEQYF.